This TCR beta chain derives from a study of cytomegalovirus exposure and HLA in healthy donors. Study-wide context: Earlier work reported 117 million unique TCR beta sequences from 180 million or so T cells. Study-level results: Previously analyzed data showed that most TCR beta V segments were productive at a frequency of about 87% or about 30%. Common viral pathogens (according to a later analysis) appeared linked to several of the most significant clusters. Later analysis associated a missense DCLRE1C variant with TCR beta V- and J-gene trimming.

Primers for the PCR totalled 60 Vbeta and 13 Jbeta. Assay used: immunoSEQ multiplex PCR; TCRdb lists only in-frame clones, some missing. The data contain 150,000 or so clones, about 79% of them seen just once; the ten biggest clones take up under 8%. On this clone itself: Its antigen is unidentified.

The sequenced sample was PBMCs. This sequence originates from a man in his fifties in good health and CMV-seropositive.

In DNA, the CDR3 is TGTGCCAGCAGTCCCATGGCGGGACTTGGAAACACCATATATTTT. Its protein is CASSPMAGLGNTIYF. The genes are TRBV2 and TRBJ1-3; maybe TRBD1 (5 bases). Trimming took off 5 bases at V and 3 bases at J, with 14 bases between the two ends. CDR3 length: 15 residues. Germline assignment: CDR1 SNHLY and CDR2 FYNNEI.